A selection of T cell receptor beta chains follows, all from one sample in a study of blood T cell repertoires in COVID-19. This table comes from immunoSEQ multiplex PCR, and its TCRdb copy is limited to in-frame clones, with some not included. The data contain around 300,000 clones, 85% of them seen just once; the ten biggest clones take up around 6.9%. Source material: peripheral blood. The receptors come from a human donor in a cohort sampled during active COVID-19. Each CDR3 is given with its conserved first and last residue. D genes are given only for firm matches. Clone size is stated in some rows and not others, as once, few, many or a class when expanded.

clone_size	v_call	d_call	j_call	cdr3_aa	cdr3_nt
-	TRBV5-1	TRBD1	TRBJ2-7	CASSVGQGVEEQYF	TGCGCCAGCAGCGTGGGACAGGGGGTTGAGGAGCAGTACTTC
few	TRBV7-9	TRBD2	TRBJ2-1	CASSFSGGNYNEQFF	TGTGCCAGCAGCTTCAGCGGGGGGAATTACAATGAGCAGTTCTTC
-	TRBV30	TRBD1	TRBJ2-1	CAWSVLGQGSNEQFF	TGTGCCTGGAGTGTATTGGGACAGGGATCTAATGAGCAGTTCTTC
-	TRBV5-1	-	TRBJ2-3	CASSLAGLIFTDTQYF	TGCGCCAGCAGCTTGGCTGGCCTCATATTCACAGATACGCAGTATTTT
-	TRBV12-5	TRBD2	TRBJ2-3	CASGGGGPSDTQYF	TGTGCTAGTGGGGGCGGGGGGCCCTCAGATACGCAGTATTTT
-	TRBV6-5	-	TRBJ1-2	CASSYTGHPFYGYTF	TGTGCCAGCAGTTACACAGGACATCCATTCTATGGCTACACCTTC
-	TRBV4-1	TRBD1	TRBJ2-5	CASSQDNRGSETQYF	TGCGCCAGCAGCCAAGACAACAGGGGGTCAGAGACCCAGTACTTC
-	TRBV6-1	-	TRBJ2-7	CASSDASGNEQYF	TGTGCCAGCAGTGACGCGTCAGGGAACGAGCAGTACTTC
-	TRBV18	TRBD1	TRBJ1-5	CASGGTGGRNQPQHF	TGTGCCAGCGGCGGGACAGGGGGACGCAATCAGCCCCAGCATTTT
-	TRBV30	-	TRBJ2-7	CAWSVDREYYEQYF	TGTGCCTGGAGTGTAGACCGGGAATATTACGAGCAGTACTTC
few	TRBV2	TRBD1	TRBJ1-4	CASRVDRAENEKLFF	TGTGCCAGCAGAGTCGACAGGGCAGAGAATGAAAAACTGTTTTTT
once	TRBV30	TRBD2	TRBJ2-2	CAWRAGGAGELFF	TGTGCCTGGAGGGCGGGAGGGGCCGGGGAGCTGTTTTTT
-	TRBV7-3	TRBD1	TRBJ2-7	CASSPRTGEGYEQYF	TGTGCCAGCAGCCCTCGGACAGGGGAAGGTTACGAGCAGTACTTC
few	TRBV5-1	-	TRBJ1-1	CASSSGLANTEAFF	TGCGCCAGCAGCTCAGGACTGGCGAACACTGAAGCTTTCTTT
once	TRBV24-1	-	TRBJ2-2	CATRTVTGELFF	TGTGCCACAAGAACGGTCACCGGGGAGCTGTTTTTT
-	TRBV18	TRBD1	TRBJ2-7	CASSARTGGLYEQYF	TGTGCCAGCTCAGCTAGGACAGGGGGTCTCTACGAGCAGTACTTC